The rows below give T cell receptor beta chains drawn from one sample of a study of identical twins. TCRdb recomputed calls from the 5' RACE reads with MiXCR, one row per CDR3 protein. The sample has a few hundred thousand distinct CDR3 sequences, about 10% seen once. What was sequenced was naive T cells sorted from blood. These receptors all stem from a woman aged 45-65 years in good health. CDR3s include the opening cysteine and the closing phenylalanine or tryptophan. D genes are given only for firm matches. Size tells how often a clone was seen (once, few, many) or the class of an expanded clone, and some rows leave it out.

D gene: -; clone size: -; V gene: TRBV18; J gene: TRBJ2-1; CDR3 protein: CASSLETYSYNEQFF; CDR3 DNA: TGTGCCAGCTCCCTCGAGACATACTCCTACAATGAGCAGTTCTTC
D gene: -; clone size: few; V gene: TRBV10-3; J gene: TRBJ2-7; CDR3 protein: CAIRASSYEQYF; CDR3 DNA: TGTGCCATCAGGGCGAGCTCCTACGAGCAGTACTTC
D gene: -; clone size: many; V gene: TRBV25-1; J gene: TRBJ2-1; CDR3 protein: CASNGGKGFYNEQFF; CDR3 DNA: TGTGCCAGCAATGGGGGTAAGGGTTTCTACAATGAGCAGTTCTTC
D gene: TRBD1; clone size: -; V gene: TRBV7-9; J gene: TRBJ2-1; CDR3 protein: CASRPTWTGRSYNEQFF; CDR3 DNA: TGTGCCAGCAGGCCCACCTGGACAGGGCGCTCCTACAATGAGCAGTTCTTC
D gene: -; clone size: few; V gene: TRBV5-1; J gene: TRBJ1-2; CDR3 protein: CASSWKRGGLGYGYTF; CDR3 DNA: TGCGCCAGCAGCTGGAAGAGGGGGGGATTAGGCTATGGCTACACCTTC
D gene: -; clone size: once; V gene: TRBV24-1; J gene: TRBJ2-1; CDR3 protein: CATSEAGTQNEQFF; CDR3 DNA: TGTGCCACCAGTGAGGCCGGGACACAGAATGAGCAGTTCTTC
D gene: TRBD2; clone size: many; V gene: TRBV2; J gene: TRBJ2-2; CDR3 protein: CASSVEVAGGGELFF; CDR3 DNA: TGTGCCAGCAGTGTGGAGGTAGCGGGAGGTGGGGAGCTGTTTTTT
D gene: -; clone size: -; V gene: TRBV29-1; J gene: TRBJ2-7; CDR3 protein: CSVEAEAYEQYF; CDR3 DNA: TGCAGCGTTGAAGCGGAAGCCTACGAGCAGTACTTC
D gene: -; clone size: few; V gene: TRBV5-1; J gene: TRBJ2-5; CDR3 protein: CASSLRQDLQETQYF; CDR3 DNA: TGCGCCAGCAGCTTGCGACAGGACCTCCAAGAGACCCAGTACTTC
D gene: TRBD1; clone size: few; V gene: TRBV5-1; J gene: TRBJ2-7; CDR3 protein: CASSLGRTGTYEQYF; CDR3 DNA: TGCGCCAGCAGCTTGGGAAGGACAGGGACCTACGAGCAGTACTTC
D gene: -; clone size: -; V gene: TRBV5-1; J gene: TRBJ2-1; CDR3 protein: CASTILHEQFF; CDR3 DNA: TGCGCCAGCACCATTCTGCATGAGCAGTTCTTC
D gene: -; clone size: few; V gene: TRBV12-3/TRBV12-4; J gene: TRBJ2-5; CDR3 protein: CASSVDYPQETQYF; CDR3 DNA: TGTGCCAGCAGTGTCGACTATCCCCAAGAGACCCAGTACTTC
D gene: TRBD2; clone size: few; V gene: TRBV27; J gene: TRBJ2-1; CDR3 protein: CASSLSPGLADNEQFF; CDR3 DNA: TGTGCCAGCAGTTTATCGCCGGGACTAGCGGACAATGAGCAGTTCTTC
D gene: -; clone size: many; V gene: TRBV5-1; J gene: TRBJ1-1; CDR3 protein: CASSLADTEAFF; CDR3 DNA: TGCGCCAGCAGCTTGGCGGACACTGAAGCTTTCTTT
D gene: -; clone size: many; V gene: TRBV5-1; J gene: TRBJ1-1; CDR3 protein: CASSLVFRRENTEAFF; CDR3 DNA: TGCGCCAGCAGCTTGGTTTTCCGACGAGAGAACACTGAAGCTTTCTTT
D gene: -; clone size: few; V gene: TRBV12-3/TRBV12-4; J gene: TRBJ2-1; CDR3 protein: CASSLGGLAGDREQFF; CDR3 DNA: TGTGCCAGCAGTTTAGGGGGTCTGGCAGGGGACCGAGAGCAGTTCTTC
D gene: TRBD1; clone size: many; V gene: TRBV7-2; J gene: TRBJ1-2; CDR3 protein: CASSLGRGHYGYTF; CDR3 DNA: TGTGCCAGCAGCTTAGGCAGGGGGCATTATGGCTACACCTTC
D gene: TRBD1; clone size: -; V gene: TRBV7-9; J gene: TRBJ2-1; CDR3 protein: CASSSRDRGHEQFF; CDR3 DNA: TGTGCCAGCAGCTCCAGGGACAGGGGCCATGAGCAGTTCTTC
D gene: TRBD2; clone size: -; V gene: TRBV12-3/TRBV12-4; J gene: TRBJ2-2; CDR3 protein: CASSLSAGAGELFF; CDR3 DNA: TGTGCCAGCAGTTTATCGGCGGGAGCCGGGGAGCTGTTTTTT
D gene: -; clone size: few; V gene: TRBV20-1; J gene: TRBJ1-5; CDR3 protein: CSAPGREGQPQHF; CDR3 DNA: TGCAGTGCCCCGGGCAGGGAAGGTCAGCCCCAGCATTTT
D gene: -; clone size: few; V gene: TRBV14; J gene: TRBJ1-1; CDR3 protein: CASSAQGSTEAFF; CDR3 DNA: TGTGCCAGCAGCGCCCAAGGGAGCACTGAAGCTTTCTTT
D gene: TRBD1; clone size: -; V gene: TRBV6-2/TRBV6-3; J gene: TRBJ1-1; CDR3 protein: CASRPPTGKNTEAFF; CDR3 DNA: TGTGCCAGCAGACCGCCGACAGGGAAGAACACTGAAGCTTTCTTT
D gene: TRBD1; clone size: many; V gene: TRBV27; J gene: TRBJ1-5; CDR3 protein: CASSTGQRGSNQPQHF; CDR3 DNA: TGTGCCAGCAGTACGGGACAGAGGGGGTCCAATCAGCCCCAGCATTTT
D gene: TRBD2; clone size: many; V gene: TRBV12-3/TRBV12-4; J gene: TRBJ2-3; CDR3 protein: CASSTSGSGQDTQYF; CDR3 DNA: TGTGCCAGCAGTACTAGCGGGAGCGGCCAAGATACGCAGTATTTT
D gene: TRBD1; clone size: many; V gene: TRBV24-1; J gene: TRBJ1-5; CDR3 protein: CATSDGGQGGQPQHF; CDR3 DNA: TGTGCCACCAGTGATGGGGGACAGGGAGGGCAGCCCCAGCATTTT
D gene: TRBD2; clone size: few; V gene: TRBV10-1; J gene: TRBJ2-1; CDR3 protein: CASSGGSGDNEQFF; CDR3 DNA: TGCGCCAGCAGTGGCGGGAGTGGCGACAATGAGCAGTTCTTC
D gene: TRBD2; clone size: many; V gene: TRBV25-1; J gene: TRBJ2-2; CDR3 protein: CASMGLAGLFGTGELFF; CDR3 DNA: TGTGCCAGCATGGGACTAGCGGGACTGTTTGGCACCGGGGAGCTGTTTTTT
D gene: -; clone size: -; V gene: TRBV14; J gene: TRBJ1-2; CDR3 protein: CASSQEGKRGYTF; CDR3 DNA: TGTGCCAGCAGCCAAGAAGGAAAACGTGGCTACACCTTC
D gene: -; clone size: few; V gene: TRBV7-8; J gene: TRBJ2-3; CDR3 protein: CASSYRDLVRPTDTQYF; CDR3 DNA: TGTGCCAGCAGCTATAGGGATCTAGTGCGGCCAACAGATACGCAGTATTTT
D gene: -; clone size: -; V gene: TRBV5-5; J gene: TRBJ2-1; CDR3 protein: CASSLGRGGGGIKDEQFF; CDR3 DNA: TGTGCCAGCAGCTTGGGAAGGGGGGGTGGCGGGATTAAAGATGAGCAGTTCTTC
D gene: TRBD2; clone size: -; V gene: TRBV15; J gene: TRBJ2-3; CDR3 protein: CATSSGTSDTDTQYF; CDR3 DNA: TGTGCCACCAGCAGCGGGACTAGCGACACAGATACGCAGTATTTT
D gene: -; clone size: few; V gene: TRBV10-3; J gene: TRBJ2-3; CDR3 protein: CAISNPWDAQVTDTQYF; CDR3 DNA: TGTGCCATCAGTAACCCTTGGGACGCTCAGGTGACAGATACGCAGTATTTT
D gene: TRBD2; clone size: few; V gene: TRBV20-1; J gene: TRBJ2-3; CDR3 protein: CSAPGLAGGSPTQYF; CDR3 DNA: TGCAGTGCGCCGGGACTAGCGGGAGGGTCCCCTACGCAGTATTTT
D gene: TRBD2; clone size: -; V gene: TRBV24-1; J gene: TRBJ2-2; CDR3 protein: CATSWHSGKAGELFF; CDR3 DNA: TGTGCCACCAGTTGGCATAGCGGGAAGGCCGGGGAGCTGTTTTTT
D gene: TRBD1; clone size: -; V gene: TRBV27; J gene: TRBJ2-4; CDR3 protein: CASSPRQGRWGKNIQYF; CDR3 DNA: TGTGCCAGCAGTCCGAGACAGGGGCGCTGGGGCAAAAACATTCAGTACTTC
D gene: -; clone size: -; V gene: TRBV7-9; J gene: TRBJ2-5; CDR3 protein: CASSLDLEKTQYF; CDR3 DNA: TGTGCCAGCAGCTTAGACTTGGAAAAGACCCAGTACTTC
D gene: -; clone size: few; V gene: TRBV7-9; J gene: TRBJ2-3; CDR3 protein: CASSEVVYIDTQYF; CDR3 DNA: TGTGCCAGCAGCGAGGTGGTCTACATAGATACGCAGTATTTT
D gene: TRBD1; clone size: -; V gene: TRBV9; J gene: TRBJ1-2; CDR3 protein: CASSVGSGTGVGYTF; CDR3 DNA: TGTGCCAGCAGCGTAGGATCCGGGACAGGGGTCGGCTACACCTTC
D gene: -; clone size: few; V gene: TRBV15; J gene: TRBJ2-5; CDR3 protein: CATSRVQVQETQYF; CDR3 DNA: TGTGCCACCAGCAGAGTTCAAGTCCAAGAGACCCAGTACTTC
D gene: -; clone size: few; V gene: TRBV5-1; J gene: TRBJ2-2; CDR3 protein: CASSLNTGFGELFF; CDR3 DNA: TGCGCCAGCAGCTTAAATACCGGTTTCGGGGAGCTGTTTTTT
D gene: -; clone size: few; V gene: TRBV5-6; J gene: TRBJ1-1; CDR3 protein: CASSDGTTEAFF; CDR3 DNA: TGTGCCAGCAGCGATGGGACTACTGAAGCTTTCTTT
D gene: -; clone size: many; V gene: TRBV12-3/TRBV12-4; J gene: TRBJ1-1; CDR3 protein: CASSLVGGTEAFF; CDR3 DNA: TGTGCCAGCAGCCTAGTAGGGGGCACTGAAGCTTTCTTT
D gene: -; clone size: few; V gene: TRBV5-6; J gene: TRBJ2-3; CDR3 protein: CASTNRARLSTDTQYF; CDR3 DNA: TGTGCCAGCACCAATCGGGCCCGACTGTCCACAGATACGCAGTATTTT
D gene: TRBD2; clone size: many; V gene: TRBV7-2; J gene: TRBJ2-1; CDR3 protein: CASSLAGSQYEQFF; CDR3 DNA: TGTGCCAGCAGTTTAGCGGGAAGTCAGTATGAGCAGTTCTTC
D gene: TRBD2; clone size: many; V gene: TRBV20-1; J gene: TRBJ2-7; CDR3 protein: CSAGLAGGYEQYF; CDR3 DNA: TGCAGTGCTGGACTAGCGGGAGGGTACGAGCAGTACTTC
D gene: -; clone size: few; V gene: TRBV12-3/TRBV12-4; J gene: TRBJ2-7; CDR3 protein: CASKEQGLYEEQYF; CDR3 DNA: TGTGCCAGCAAGGAACAGGGCCTCTACGAAGAGCAGTACTTC
D gene: -; clone size: -; V gene: TRBV12-3/TRBV12-4; J gene: TRBJ1-6; CDR3 protein: CASSLVGPYSPLHF; CDR3 DNA: TGTGCCAGCAGTTTAGTCGGACCATATTCACCCCTCCACTTT
D gene: TRBD1; clone size: -; V gene: TRBV29-1; J gene: TRBJ1-5; CDR3 protein: CSPGGQGEGNQPQHF; CDR3 DNA: TGCAGCCCAGGAGGACAGGGAGAGGGCAATCAGCCCCAGCATTTT
D gene: TRBD1; clone size: few; V gene: TRBV25-1; J gene: TRBJ1-1; CDR3 protein: CASLARDSWNTEAFF; CDR3 DNA: TGTGCCAGCCTCGCACGGGACAGTTGGAACACTGAAGCTTTCTTT
D gene: -; clone size: many; V gene: TRBV3-1; J gene: TRBJ1-3; CDR3 protein: CASSQASRDTIYF; CDR3 DNA: TGTGCCAGCAGCCAAGCATCCAGGGACACCATATATTTT
D gene: TRBD1; clone size: -; V gene: TRBV5-5; J gene: TRBJ2-1; CDR3 protein: CASSSAGTGPYNEQFF; CDR3 DNA: TGTGCCAGCAGCTCGGCCGGGACAGGACCGTACAATGAGCAGTTCTTC
D gene: -; clone size: once; V gene: TRBV7-9; J gene: TRBJ2-1; CDR3 protein: CASSPDRLGSNDQFF; CDR3 DNA: TGTGCCAGCAGCCCAGACAGGCTTGGGTCTAATGACCAGTTCTTC
D gene: TRBD1; clone size: few; V gene: TRBV12-3/TRBV12-4; J gene: TRBJ2-2; CDR3 protein: CASTTGGENTGELFF; CDR3 DNA: TGTGCCAGCACAACAGGGGGCGAGAACACCGGGGAGCTGTTTTTT
D gene: -; clone size: few; V gene: TRBV6-5; J gene: TRBJ2-1; CDR3 protein: CAVRTSSYNEQFF; CDR3 DNA: TGTGCCGTACGGACCAGCTCCTACAATGAGCAGTTCTTC